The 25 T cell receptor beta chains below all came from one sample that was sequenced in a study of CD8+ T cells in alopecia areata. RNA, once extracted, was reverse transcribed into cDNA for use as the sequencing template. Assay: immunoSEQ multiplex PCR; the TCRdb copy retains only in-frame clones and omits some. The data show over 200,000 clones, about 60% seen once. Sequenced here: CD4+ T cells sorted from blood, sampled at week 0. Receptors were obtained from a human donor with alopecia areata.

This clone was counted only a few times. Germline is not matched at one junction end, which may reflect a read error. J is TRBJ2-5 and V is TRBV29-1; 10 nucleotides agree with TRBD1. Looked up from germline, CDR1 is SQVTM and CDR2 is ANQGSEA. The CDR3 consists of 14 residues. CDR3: CSVQDRGRWETQYF. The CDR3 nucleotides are TGCAGCGTTCAAGACAGGGGGCGCTGGGAGACCCAGTACTTC.

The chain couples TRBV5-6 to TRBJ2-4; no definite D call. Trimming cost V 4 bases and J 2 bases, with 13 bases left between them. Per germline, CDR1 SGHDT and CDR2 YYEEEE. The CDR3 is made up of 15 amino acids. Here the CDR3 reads CASSARIGPKNIQYF. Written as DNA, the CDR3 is TGTGCCAGCAGCGCCCGTATCGGGCCCAAAAACATTCAGTACTTC.

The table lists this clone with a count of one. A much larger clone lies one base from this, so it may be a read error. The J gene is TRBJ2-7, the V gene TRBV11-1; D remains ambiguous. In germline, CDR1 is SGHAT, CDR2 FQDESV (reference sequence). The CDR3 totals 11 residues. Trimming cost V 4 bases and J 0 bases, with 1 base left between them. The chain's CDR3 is CASSYSYEQYF. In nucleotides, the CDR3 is TGTGCCAGCAGCTACTCCTACGAGCAGTACTTC.

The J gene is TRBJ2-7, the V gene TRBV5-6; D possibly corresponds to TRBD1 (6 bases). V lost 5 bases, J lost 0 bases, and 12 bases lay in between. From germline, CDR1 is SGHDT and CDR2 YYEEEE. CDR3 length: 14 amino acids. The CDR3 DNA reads TGTGCCAGCAGACACGACAGGAGCTCCTACGAGCAGTACTTC. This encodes CASRHDRSSYEQYF.

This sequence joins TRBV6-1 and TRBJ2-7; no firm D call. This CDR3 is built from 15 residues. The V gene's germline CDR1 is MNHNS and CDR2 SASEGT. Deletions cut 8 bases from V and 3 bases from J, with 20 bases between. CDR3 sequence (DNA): TGTGCCAGCGGTCCCGGAGTGGATGGGGTCTACGAGCAGTACTTC. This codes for CASGPGVDGVYEQYF.

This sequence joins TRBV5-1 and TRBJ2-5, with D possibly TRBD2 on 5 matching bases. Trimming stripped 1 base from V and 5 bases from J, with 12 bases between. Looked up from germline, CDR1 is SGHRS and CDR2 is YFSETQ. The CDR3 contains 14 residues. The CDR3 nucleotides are TGCGCCAGCAGCTTGCGGGCCGGAGGCGAGACCCAGTACTTC. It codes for CASSLRAGGETQYF.

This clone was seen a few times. The CDR3 protein is CASSLGGTTNEKLFF. CDR3 nucleotides: TGTGCCAGCAGCTTAGGAGGGACGACAAATGAAAAACTGTTTTTT. V usage is TRBV7-9 and J usage is TRBJ1-4; possibly TRBD1 for D (5 bases). The germline V and J ends were trimmed by 1 base and 5 bases, with 11 bases remaining between them. The CDR3 extends over 15 amino acids. Germline V lookup: CDR1 SEHNR, CDR2 FQNEAQ (reference sequence).

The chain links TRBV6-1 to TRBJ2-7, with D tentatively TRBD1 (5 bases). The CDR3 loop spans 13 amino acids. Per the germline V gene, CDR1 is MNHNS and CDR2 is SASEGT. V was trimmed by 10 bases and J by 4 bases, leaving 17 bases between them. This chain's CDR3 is CATQVETVYEQYF. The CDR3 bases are TGTGCCACCCAGGTCGAGACAGTATACGAGCAGTACTTC.

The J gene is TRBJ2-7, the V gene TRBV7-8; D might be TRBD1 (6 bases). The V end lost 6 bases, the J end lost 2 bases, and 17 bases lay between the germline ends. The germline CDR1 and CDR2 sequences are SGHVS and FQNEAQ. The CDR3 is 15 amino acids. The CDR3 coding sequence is TGTGCCAGCAGGGCTGACAGGTTCATGACCTACGAGCAGTACTTC. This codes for CASRADRFMTYEQYF. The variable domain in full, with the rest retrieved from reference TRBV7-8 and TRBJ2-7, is GAGVSQSPRYKVAKRGQDVALRCDPISGHVSLFWYQQALGQGPEFLTYFQNEAQLDKSGLPSDRFFAERPEGSVSTLKIQRTQQEDSAVYLCASRADRFMTYEQYFGPGTRLTVT.

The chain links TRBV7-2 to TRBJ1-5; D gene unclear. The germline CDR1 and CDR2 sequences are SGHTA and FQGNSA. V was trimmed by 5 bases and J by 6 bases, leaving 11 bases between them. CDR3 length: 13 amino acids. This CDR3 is CASSRPEVQPQHF. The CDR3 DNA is TGTGCCAGCAGCCGCCCTGAAGTTCAGCCCCAGCATTTT.

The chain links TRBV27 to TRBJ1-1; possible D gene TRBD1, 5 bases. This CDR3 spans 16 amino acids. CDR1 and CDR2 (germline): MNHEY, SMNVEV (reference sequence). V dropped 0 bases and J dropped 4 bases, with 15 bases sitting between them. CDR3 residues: CASSLSVGAQGTEAFF. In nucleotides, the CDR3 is TGTGCCAGCAGTTTATCGGTCGGGGCGCAGGGCACTGAAGCTTTCTTT.

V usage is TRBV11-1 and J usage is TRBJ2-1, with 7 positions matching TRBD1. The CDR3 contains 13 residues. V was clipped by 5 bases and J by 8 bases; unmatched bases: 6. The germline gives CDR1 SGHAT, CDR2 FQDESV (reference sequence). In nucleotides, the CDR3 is TGTGCCAGCAGCAACCCCGACAGGGATGAGCAGTTCTTC. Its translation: CASSNPDRDEQFF.

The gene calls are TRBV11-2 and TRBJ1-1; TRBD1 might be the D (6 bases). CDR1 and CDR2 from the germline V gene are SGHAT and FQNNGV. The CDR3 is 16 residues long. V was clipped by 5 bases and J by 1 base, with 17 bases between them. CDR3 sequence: CASSPTGQKKNTEAFF. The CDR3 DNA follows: TGTGCCAGCAGCCCGACGGGACAAAAGAAGAACACTGAAGCTTTCTTT.

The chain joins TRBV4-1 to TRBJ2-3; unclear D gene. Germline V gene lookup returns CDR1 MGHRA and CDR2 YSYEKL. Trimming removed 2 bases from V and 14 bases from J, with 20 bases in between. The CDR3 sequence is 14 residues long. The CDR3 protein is CASSQPTQDRRRYF. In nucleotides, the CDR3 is TGCGCCAGCAGCCAACCAACGCAGGATCGAAGACGGTATTTT.

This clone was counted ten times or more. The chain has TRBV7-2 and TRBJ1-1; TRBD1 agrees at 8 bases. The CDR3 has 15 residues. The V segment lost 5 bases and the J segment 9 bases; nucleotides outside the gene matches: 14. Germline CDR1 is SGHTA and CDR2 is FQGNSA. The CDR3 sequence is CASSPLGQGSDKAFF. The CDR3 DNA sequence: TGTGCCAGCAGCCCACTTGGACAGGGTTCGGACAAAGCTTTCTTT.

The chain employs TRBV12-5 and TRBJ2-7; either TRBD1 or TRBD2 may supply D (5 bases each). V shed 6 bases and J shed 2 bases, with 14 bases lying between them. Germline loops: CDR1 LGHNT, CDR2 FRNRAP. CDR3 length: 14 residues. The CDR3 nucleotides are TGTGCTAGTGGCCCTCCCCGGGACCCCTACGAGCAGTACTTC. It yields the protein CASGPPRDPYEQYF.

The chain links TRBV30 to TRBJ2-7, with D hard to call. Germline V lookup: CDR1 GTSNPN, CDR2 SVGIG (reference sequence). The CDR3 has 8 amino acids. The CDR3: CTYYEQYF. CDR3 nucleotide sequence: TGTACCTATTACGAGCAGTACTTC.

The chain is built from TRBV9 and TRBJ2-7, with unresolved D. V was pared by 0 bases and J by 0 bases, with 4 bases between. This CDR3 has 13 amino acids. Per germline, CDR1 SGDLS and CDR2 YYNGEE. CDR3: CASSVAGSYEQYF. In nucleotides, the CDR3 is TGTGCCAGCAGCGTAGCCGGCTCCTACGAGCAGTACTTC.

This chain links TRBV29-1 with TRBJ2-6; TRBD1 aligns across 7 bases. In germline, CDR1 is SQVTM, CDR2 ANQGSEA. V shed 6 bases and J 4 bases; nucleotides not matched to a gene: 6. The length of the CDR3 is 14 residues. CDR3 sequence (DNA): TGCAGCGTGACAGGGACATCCGGGGCCAACGTCCTGACTTTC. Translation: CSVTGTSGANVLTF.

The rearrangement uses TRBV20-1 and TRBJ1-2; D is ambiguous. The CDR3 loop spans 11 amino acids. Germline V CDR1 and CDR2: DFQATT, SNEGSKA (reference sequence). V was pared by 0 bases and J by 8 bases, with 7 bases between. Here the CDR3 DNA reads TGCAGTGCTAGAGAACGCCGGGGCTACACCTTC. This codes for CSARERRGYTF.

The CDR3 region is CASSLASGGRADTQYF. CDR3 DNA sequence: TGTGCCAGCAGCTTAGCGTCGGGGGGCCGGGCAGATACGCAGTATTTT. The chain carries TRBV7-9 and TRBJ2-3; TRBD2 might be the D (7 bases). Germline V gene sequence: CDR1 SEHNR, CDR2 FQNEAQ (reference sequence). Trimming stripped 0 bases from V and 4 bases from J, with 14 bases between. The CDR3 length is 16 residues.

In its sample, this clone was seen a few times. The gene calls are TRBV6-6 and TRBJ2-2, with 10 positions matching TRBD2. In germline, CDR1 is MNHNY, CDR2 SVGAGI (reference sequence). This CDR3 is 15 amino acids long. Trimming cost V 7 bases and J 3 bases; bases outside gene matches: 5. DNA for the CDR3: TGTGCCAGCAAGGCTAGCGGGGGCGACACCGGGGAGCTGTTTTTT. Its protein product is CASKASGGDTGELFF.

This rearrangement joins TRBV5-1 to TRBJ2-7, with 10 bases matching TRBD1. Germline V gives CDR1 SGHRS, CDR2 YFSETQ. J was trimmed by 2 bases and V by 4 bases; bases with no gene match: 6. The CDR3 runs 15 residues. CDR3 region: CASSVLGQGAYEQYF. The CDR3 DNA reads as TGCGCCAGCAGCGTATTAGGACAGGGGGCCTACGAGCAGTACTTC. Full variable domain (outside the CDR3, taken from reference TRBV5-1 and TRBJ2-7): KAGVTQTPRYLIKTRGQQVTLSCSPISGHRSVSWYQQTPGQGLQFLFEYFSETQRNKGNFPGRFSGRQFSNSRSEMNVSTLELGDSALYLCASSVLGQGAYEQYFGPGTRLTVT.

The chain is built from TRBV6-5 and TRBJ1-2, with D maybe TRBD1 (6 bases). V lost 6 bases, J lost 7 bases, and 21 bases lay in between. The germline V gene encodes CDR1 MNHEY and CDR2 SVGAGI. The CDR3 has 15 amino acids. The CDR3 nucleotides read TGTGCCAGCAGCCGGACAGCTTTTCCCCCTGCTGGCTACACCTTC. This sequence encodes CASSRTAFPPAGYTF.

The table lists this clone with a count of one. For the CDR3, the DNA is TGTGCCAGCAGACGACAGGATAATAGCAATCAGCCCCAGCATTTT. It translates to CASRRQDNSNQPQHF. V is TRBV6-6 and J is TRBJ1-5, with a possible D match to TRBD1 (6 bases). Germline V gene lookup returns CDR1 MNHNY and CDR2 SVGAGI (reference sequence). This CDR3 comprises 15 residues. V lost 6 bases and J lost 0, with 12 bases in between.